This T cell receptor beta chain originates from a study of OX40 agonist ivuxolimab in advanced cancers. In the study overall: Subjects had a mean age of roughly 60 years, with a range of about 23 to 79; roughly 83% were male.

Profiled with immunoSEQ multiplex PCR; TCRdb holds only in-frame clones, not every one. The sample comprises tens of thousands of clones, roughly 80% of which are singletons, and 14% rests with the top ten. Patients with a history of autoimmune disease or on systemic immunosuppression were excluded. Overall study results and limits: Doses of 0.1 to 3.0 mg/kg were accompanied by clonal expansion of CD4+ and CD8+ blood T cells by week 6.

A note on this clone: Its antigen is still unknown.

The V gene's germline CDR1 is SGHAT and CDR2 FQNNGV. This CDR3 spans 12 amino acids. V was pared by 1 base and J by 8 bases, with 8 bases between. The V and J genes are TRBV11-2 and TRBJ1-1; D perhaps matches TRBD1 (5 bases). Sequencing was performed on CD4+ or CD8+ T cells sorted from blood, taken in a trial of the OX40 agonist ivuxolimab. This sequence was found in an adult with an advanced solid tumor such as melanoma, head and neck, liver or kidney cancer. DNA for the CDR3: TGTGCCAGCAGCTTAGTTGGGGGGGAAGCTTTCTTT. This encodes CASSLVGGEAFF.